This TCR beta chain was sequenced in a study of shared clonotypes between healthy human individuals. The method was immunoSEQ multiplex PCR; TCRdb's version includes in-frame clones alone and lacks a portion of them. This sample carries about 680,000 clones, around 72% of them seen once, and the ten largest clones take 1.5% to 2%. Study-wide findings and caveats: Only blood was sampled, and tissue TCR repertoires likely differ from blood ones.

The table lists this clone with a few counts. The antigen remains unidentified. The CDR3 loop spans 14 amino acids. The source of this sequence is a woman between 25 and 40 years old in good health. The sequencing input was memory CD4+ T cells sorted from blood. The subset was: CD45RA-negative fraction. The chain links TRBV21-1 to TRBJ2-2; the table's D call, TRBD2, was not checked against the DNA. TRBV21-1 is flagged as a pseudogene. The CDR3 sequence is CATLPGGGAGELFF. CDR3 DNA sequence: TGTGCCACCCTCCCCGGGGGAGGTGCGGGGGAGCTGTTTTTT.